The 30 T cell receptor beta chains below were found in one sample sequenced in a study of early T cells in non-severe SARS-CoV-2 infection. Each CDR3 protein is one row after TCRdb ran MiXCR on the 5' RACE reads. The data hold about 60,000 distinct CDR3 sequences, with around 12% observed a single time. Sequences were obtained from whole blood. The receptors derive from an adult who was a healthcare worker with PCR-confirmed SARS-CoV-2 infection or an uninfected control (not recorded which).

This clonotype has only a few counts. V and J are TRBV3-1 and TRBJ2-1; no reliable D call. This CDR3 comprises 16 residues. V lost 1 base and J lost 0, with 10 bases in between. Germline CDR1 LGHDT, CDR2 YNNKEL (reference sequence). CDR3: CASSQAPSDSYNEQFF. In nucleotides, the CDR3 is TGTGCCAGCAGCCAAGCGCCCTCGGACTCCTACAATGAGCAGTTCTTC.

This clonotype has ten or more counts. This chain's CDR3 is CATSPGEREKLFF. The CDR3 region has the DNA TGTGCCACGAGTCCAGGGGAGCGGGAAAAACTGTTTTTT. The chain carries TRBV10-3 and TRBJ1-4; D perhaps matches TRBD1 (6 bases). The V end was cut by 10 bases, the J end by 8 bases, with 17 bases between. The CDR3 length is 13 residues. Germline CDR1 reads ENHRY; CDR2 reads SYGVKD.

This clonotype showed up many times. The chain uses TRBV12-3 or TRBV12-4 and TRBJ1-1; D call uncertain. The CDR3 extends over 13 amino acids. V was clipped by 8 bases and J by 2 bases, with 12 bases between them. CDR3 in DNA: TGTGCCAGCTCCCGATTGGGAAACACTGAAGCTTTCTTT. It translates to CASSRLGNTEAFF.

This clonotype was seen more than once but under ten times. The chain links TRBV10-3 to TRBJ1-4; D gene unclear. Germline lookup yields CDR1 ENHRY and CDR2 SYGVKD. Trimming took off 5 bases at V and 4 bases at J, with 2 bases between the two ends. This CDR3 is built from 11 residues. For the CDR3, the DNA is TGTGCCATCAGTATTAATGAAAAACTGTTTTTT. Protein product: CAISINEKLFF.

This clonotype was picked up many times. The genes are TRBV7-9 and TRBJ2-7; D possibly corresponds to TRBD1 (5 bases). The germline V gene has CDR1 SEHNR and CDR2 FQNEAQ (reference sequence). Between the trimmed V and J ends, which lost 2 bases and 4 bases, there was a span of 21 bases. This CDR3 is built from 17 residues. As DNA, the CDR3 is TGTGCCAGCAGCTTATGGATGGGGTCCGGCAGGGCGTACGAGCAGTACTTC. This translates into CASSLWMGSGRAYEQYF.

This clonotype was picked up a small number of times. The chain carries TRBV19 and TRBJ2-6; 9 bases agree with TRBD2. Germline V gives CDR1 LNHDA, CDR2 SQIVND (reference sequence). J gave up 2 bases and V 1 base, and 9 bases lay outside the gene matches. This CDR3 has 19 residues. This CDR3 reads CASSIVLRREGTGANVLTF. The CDR3 bases are TGTGCCAGTAGTATAGTTTTACGGCGGGAGGGGACTGGGGCCAACGTCCTGACTTTC.

J is TRBJ1-1 and V is TRBV5-4; D might be TRBD1 (5 bases). The CDR3 sequence is 15 residues long. The ends were cut back, 7 bases at V and 3 bases at J, with 19 bases in the middle. CDR1 SGHNT and CDR2 YYREEE come from the germline V gene (reference sequence). The CDR3 here is CASGLQQVGDTEAFF. CDR3 nucleotide sequence: TGTGCCAGCGGCCTTCAACAGGTTGGGGACACTGAAGCTTTCTTT.

This clonotype was observed a handful of times. V is TRBV5-1 and J is TRBJ2-7; D uncertain. Trimming pared 0 bases from V and 0 bases from J, leaving 7 bases between. CDR1 and CDR2 from the germline V gene are SGHRS and YFSETQ. CDR3 size: 14 residues. CDR3 coding DNA: TGCGCCAGCAGCTTGGTCGATAGCTCCTACGAGCAGTACTTC. This sequence encodes CASSLVDSSYEQYF.

The chain links TRBV7-2 to TRBJ1-5; 7 positions agree with TRBD1. The V gene's germline CDR1 is SGHTA and CDR2 FQGNSA. V lost 1 base to trimming and J lost 0 bases; unmatched junction nucleotides: 15. The CDR3 runs 20 residues. The CDR3, as DNA: TGTGCCAGCAGCTTAGTCGGGGGCTTTGGGACAGCTTATAGCAATCAGCCCCAGCATTTT. This gives the protein CASSLVGGFGTAYSNQPQHF.

At least ten counts were recorded for this clonotype. The DNA of the CDR3 is TGTGCCAGCAGCCGGGACAGGGGGCTTTCACCCCTCCACTTT. This encodes CASSRDRGLSPLHF. The chain joins TRBV7-2 to TRBJ1-6; TRBD1 matches 12 bases. Unmatched junction bases numbered 2, after V lost 5 bases and J lost 9 bases. The CDR3 contains 14 residues. Germline V gives CDR1 SGHTA, CDR2 FQGNSA.

The chain joins TRBV5-1 to TRBJ2-5; D call uncertain. The CDR3 has 12 amino acids. The V end lost 0 bases, the J end lost 5 bases, and 5 bases lay between the germline ends. The germline CDR1 and CDR2 sequences are SGHRS and YFSETQ. This CDR3 is CASSLESETQYF. In DNA, the CDR3 is TGCGCCAGCAGCTTGGAGTCCGAGACCCAGTACTTC.

This clonotype appeared a few times. The V gene is TRBV5-4, the J gene TRBJ2-5, with D maybe TRBD1 (5 bases). Germline-derived CDR1 and CDR2 are SGHNT and YYREEE (reference sequence). The V and J ends lost 4 bases and 4 bases respectively, with 14 bases between them. The CDR3 runs to 14 residues. The CDR3 reads CASSPPGLGETQYF. DNA for the CDR3: TGTGCCAGCAGCCCGCCAGGGCTCGGAGAGACCCAGTACTTC.

This clonotype has just a few counts. The CDR3 sequence: CASSYSGLSTDTQYF. In DNA, the CDR3 is TGTGCCAGCAGTTACTCGGGCCTTTCCACAGATACGCAGTATTTT. The rearrangement uses TRBV6-6 and TRBJ2-3; D is ambiguous. The V gene's germline CDR1 is MNHNY and CDR2 SVGAGI (reference sequence). Trimming removed 0 bases from V and 2 bases from J, with 9 bases in between. The CDR3 runs to 15 residues.

The rearrangement joins TRBV28 to TRBJ2-7; the D gene could be TRBD1 or TRBD2 (5 bases each). V was cut by 5 bases and J by 6 bases, with 20 bases left in between. CDR1 is MDHEN, CDR2 SYDVKM, per germline. CDR3 length: 15 amino acids. The DNA of the CDR3 is TGTGCCAGCAGTGCATTCGGGACCCCATATTCCGAGCAGTACTTC. It yields the protein CASSAFGTPYSEQYF.

The gene calls are TRBV7-2 and TRBJ2-1; 9 bases fit TRBD2. The length of the CDR3 is 15 residues. Germline V gives CDR1 SGHTA, CDR2 FQGNSA. The V segment lost 1 base and the J segment 3 bases; nucleotides outside the gene matches: 1. The CDR3 DNA follows: TGTGCCAGCAGCTTAGGTAGCGGGAGCTACAATGAGCAGTTCTTC. Protein: CASSLGSGSYNEQFF.

The rearrangement uses TRBV11-2 and TRBJ2-1, with TRBD2 identical over 14 bases. The germline V gene encodes CDR1 SGHAT and CDR2 FQNNGV. J gave up 9 bases and V 6 bases, and 4 bases lay outside the gene matches. This CDR3 has 14 amino acids. For the CDR3, the DNA is TGTGCCAGCAGACCCGGGACTAGCGGGAGTGAGCAGTTCTTC. It yields the protein CASRPGTSGSEQFF. The whole variable domain, remainder taken from reference TRBV11-2 and TRBJ2-1, is EAGVAQSPRYKIIEKRQSVAFWCNPISGHATLYWYQQILGQGPKLLIQFQNNGVVDDSQLPKDRFSAERLKGVDSTLKIQPAKLEDSAVYLCASRPGTSGSEQFFGPGTRLTVL.

The rearrangement uses TRBV27 and TRBJ2-3, with 8 bases matching TRBD2. The CDR3 contains 16 residues. From germline, CDR1 is MNHEY and CDR2 SMNVEV (reference sequence). V was clipped by 4 bases and J by 2 bases; unmatched bases: 8. The CDR3 is CASSSPASGPTDTQYF. The CDR3 bases are TGTGCCAGCAGTTCTCCGGCTAGCGGGCCCACAGATACGCAGTATTTT.

In its sample, this clonotype was seen a few times. The rearrangement links TRBV6-4 to TRBJ2-7; possible D gene TRBD1, 6 bases. The length of the CDR3 is 14 residues. Germline V gene sequence: CDR1 MRHNA, CDR2 SNTAGT. V lost 3 bases and J lost 1, with 10 bases in between. In DNA, the CDR3 is TGTGCCAGCAGTGAGGGGGACAAGTCCTACGAGCAGTACTTC. Its translation is CASSEGDKSYEQYF.

The genes are TRBV11-3 and TRBJ1-1, with unresolved D. Trimming shortened V by 0 bases and J by 11 bases, and 13 bases separated the two germline ends. Germline assignment: CDR1 SGHNT and CDR2 YENEEA. The CDR3 is 13 residues long. The chain's CDR3 is CASSLDPRSTAFF. CDR3 nucleotide sequence: TGTGCCAGCAGCTTAGATCCCCGGTCGACCGCTTTCTTT. Full variable domain (missing parts from reference TRBV11-3 and TRBJ1-1): EAGVVQSPRYKIIEKKQPVAFWCNPISGHNTLYWYLQNLGQGPELLIRYENEEAVDDSQLPKDRFSAERLKGVDSTLKIQPAELGDSAVYLCASSLDPRSTAFFGQGTRLTVV.

In its sample, this clonotype was seen many times. This sequence joins TRBV18 and TRBJ2-7; no clear D gene. V shed 6 bases and J shed 4 bases, with 10 bases lying between them. CDR3 length equals 12 residues. CDR1 and CDR2 from the germline V gene are KGHSH and LQKENI. The chain's CDR3 is CASSPIPYEQYF. The DNA of the CDR3 is TGTGCCAGCTCTCCTATTCCGTACGAGCAGTACTTC.

Many counts were recorded for this clonotype. The V and J genes are TRBV2 and TRBJ1-1, with TRBD1 matching over 7 bases. This CDR3 has 15 residues. CDR1 is SNHLY and CDR2 is FYNNEI in the germline V gene. V lost 5 bases, J lost 4 bases, and 10 bases stayed unmatched. CDR3 sequence (DNA): TGTGCCAGCAGTCGGGGCAGGGGGGGTACCACTGAAGCTTTCTTT. Translated, it gives CASSRGRGGTTEAFF.

Points on this clonotype: A much larger clone lies a single base off, so this may be a read error. This chain connects TRBV29-1 to TRBJ2-7, with TRBD2 as a possible D gene (5 bases). The CDR3 runs to 12 residues. With 6 bases removed from V and 2 bases from J, the gap between germline ends came to 11 bases. Germline CDR1 SQVTM, CDR2 ANQGSEA. The CDR3 nucleotides read TGCAGCGTATGGGATAGCGCCTACGAGCAGTACTTC. Protein sequence: CSVWDSAYEQYF.

This clonotype has ten or more counts. V gene TRBV6-2 or TRBV6-3 combines with J gene TRBJ2-7; 11 bases map to TRBD1. V dropped 6 bases and J dropped 4; count of bases not matched to a gene: 5. The CDR3 has 14 residues. CDR1 is MNHEY and CDR2 is SVGEGT in the germline V gene. Written as DNA, the CDR3 is TGTGCCAGCAGCTACGGACAGGGGGCATACGAGCAGTACTTC. Amino acid sequence: CASSYGQGAYEQYF.

This clonotype was observed many times. V usage is TRBV7-2 and J usage is TRBJ2-3, with 11 positions matching TRBD2. The J segment lost 1 base and the V segment lost 0 bases, leaving 3 bases of the junction unmatched. The CDR3 covers 17 residues. Looked up from germline, CDR1 is SGHTA and CDR2 is FQGNSA. CDR3 amino acids: CASSLALTSGGTDTQYF. CDR3 coding DNA: TGTGCCAGCAGCTTAGCGCTGACTAGCGGGGGCACAGATACGCAGTATTTT.

This clonotype appeared a few times. The chain carries TRBV7-9 and TRBJ2-7; D not certain. CDR1 is SEHNR, CDR2 FQNEAQ, per germline (reference sequence). V was trimmed by 1 base and J by 6 bases, leaving 7 bases between them. This CDR3 region has 12 residues. This CDR3 is CASSLDGSEQYF. The DNA of the CDR3 is TGTGCCAGCAGCTTAGACGGTTCCGAGCAGTACTTC.

There are many counts of this clonotype. The rearrangement joins TRBV28 to TRBJ1-1; D unresolved. Trimming left V 2 bases short and J 11 bases short, with 9 bases between. Germline assignment: CDR1 MDHEN and CDR2 SYDVKM. The CDR3 sequence is 11 residues long. The CDR3 DNA reads as TGTGCCAGCAGTTTAACCGGGAGGGCTTTCTTT. Translating it yields CASSLTGRAFF.

This clonotype showed up many times. The J gene is TRBJ2-3, the V gene TRBV24-1; D is ambiguous. Trimming took off 0 bases at V and 0 bases at J, with 9 bases between the two ends. The length of the CDR3 is 16 residues. Germline V gene sequence: CDR1 KGHDR, CDR2 SFDVKD. Here the CDR3 DNA reads TGTGCCACCAGTGATTTGCGCGGCCCTAGCACAGATACGCAGTATTTT. Its translation: CATSDLRGPSTDTQYF.

This clonotype was found many times. The V and J genes are TRBV3-1 and TRBJ1-5; unclear D gene. V lost 1 base and J 8 bases, leaving 9 bases between the germline ends. Per the germline V gene, CDR1 is LGHDT and CDR2 is YNNKEL (reference sequence). The CDR3 is 13 amino acids. The CDR3 region is CASSQARVEPQHF. The CDR3 coding sequence is TGTGCCAGCAGCCAAGCGAGGGTTGAGCCCCAGCATTTT.

This clonotype was counted once. The chain is built from TRBV19 and TRBJ2-7; the D is unclear. The CDR3 length is 10 residues. V was clipped by 9 bases and J by 1 base, with 4 bases between them. Germline V gene data show CDR1 as LNHDA and CDR2 as SQIVND (reference sequence). In nucleotides, the CDR3 is TGTGCCAGCGGATCCTACGAGCAGTACTTC. This translates into CASGSYEQYF.

The gene calls are TRBV7-9 and TRBJ1-2, with D possibly being TRBD1 (5 bases). This CDR3 is 13 amino acids long. CDR1 is SEHNR, CDR2 FQNEAQ, per germline (reference sequence). Trimming left V 5 bases short and J 2 bases short, with 9 bases between. CDR3 sequence reads: CASSRDWNYGYTF. DNA for the CDR3: TGTGCCAGCAGCCGGGACTGGAACTATGGCTACACCTTC.